The table lists the clone carrying this TCR beta chain with many counts. Its cognate antigen is unknown. These data are taken from a study of T-cell reconstitution after alpha-beta-depleted transplantation in children. Notes on the study in general: Several hundred rapidly expanded clones from non-depleted graft cells reportedly supplied alpha-beta T cells about two months post-transplant. Newly generated T cells supplied most T-cell counts and diversity one year post-transplant. High day-60 TCRbeta diversity in some patients came from surviving recipient T cells and thymic progenitors.

Researchers prepared the TCRbeta library using unique molecular identifiers, the study reports. Each CDR3 protein gets one entry after TCRdb re-called the PCR reads with MiXCR. The table has almost 500,000 distinct CDR3 sequences, roughly 10% seen once. Trimming removed 3 bases at V and 4 bases at J, with 14 bases between. This CDR3 spans 15 amino acids. Looked up from germline, CDR1 is SGHTA and CDR2 is FQGNSA. This receptor was identified in a child younger than 10 with inherited bone marrow failure, due to receive a stem cell transplant. The input for sequencing was PBMCs, taken before TCRalphabeta/CD19-depleted stem cell transplant. V usage is TRBV7-2 and J usage is TRBJ2-3; D possibly uses TRBD1 or TRBD2 (5 bases each). The CDR3 DNA is TGTGCCAGCAGCTTTAGGGGCGGGTTATCAGATACGCAGTATTTT. Amino acids: CASSFRGGLSDTQYF. The variable domain in full, completed from reference TRBV7-2 and TRBJ2-3, reads GAGVSQSPSNKVTEKGKDVELRCDPISGHTALYWYRQSLGQGLEFLIYFQGNSAPDKSGLPSDRFSAERTGGSVSTLTIQRTQQEDSAVYLCASSFRGGLSDTQYFGPGTRLTVL.